The clone carrying this TCR beta chain was recorded a few times. Its target is not known. This entry is derived from a study of identical twins. Trimming cost V 1 base and J 8 bases, with 18 bases left between them. CDR3 length: 16 residues. Looked up from germline, CDR1 is LGHNA and CDR2 is YSLEER. TCRdb itself ran the 5' RACE reads through MiXCR, one entry per CDR3 protein. The data hold about 200,000 distinct CDR3 sequences, with 6.5% to 8.5% observed a single time. All donors comprised healthy Caucasians. The study, taken as a whole, reports: Researchers reported excess low generation probability among twin-shared out-of-frame alpha sequences. The authors drew conclusions from cross-sectional statistical analysis rather than following the same donors.

Separately, the same data were catalogued under a study of yellow fever vaccine responses in identical twins.

The V gene is TRBV4-3, the J gene TRBJ2-1; D not certain. Sequenced input: memory (CD45RO+) T cells sorted from blood. The TCR was taken from a woman aged 18-29 years in good health. CDR3 sequence reads: CASSQVTPFHGDEQFF. CDR3 nucleotide sequence: TGCGCCAGCAGCCAAGTAACCCCCTTTCACGGAGATGAGCAGTTCTTC.